This T cell receptor beta chain came from a study of T-cell reconstitution after alpha-beta-depleted transplantation in children. The CDR3 runs 14 residues. The V and J ends lost 5 bases and 9 bases respectively, with 17 bases between them. Unique molecular identifiers were built into the TCRbeta library. In TCRdb, the PCR reads were re-called with MiXCR into one record per CDR3 protein. Among 240,000 or so distinct CDR3 sequences listed, just under 8.5% were seen once. This clonotype appeared many times. The material was PBMCs, mostly from graft donor cells, obtained 180 days after TCRalphabeta/CD19-depleted stem cell transplant. The V and J genes are TRBV12-3 or TRBV12-4 and TRBJ2-1; the D is unclear. The sequence was obtained from a male patient under 18 who had a stem cell transplant for acute lymphoblastic leukemia, so the T cells may come from the graft donor. CDR3 DNA sequence: TGTGCCAGCAGTCCAGGACGGTTCCAGAGTGAGCAGTTCTTC. Translated: CASSPGRFQSEQFF.